What follows are 8 T cell receptor beta chains derived from one specimen sequenced in a study of regulatory T cells in long-lasting Graves disease. Time point reported: newly diagnosed GD, antithyroid drugs for less than 3 months. Making the TCR library involved RNA that had been extracted from PBMCs. Building of the TCR beta libraries involved iRepertoire HTBI primers and Arm-PCR of CDR3 regions. TCRdb reprocessed the multiplex PCR reads with MiXCR, giving one entry per CDR3 protein. The sample has 200,000 to 250,000 distinct CDR3 sequences; roughly a fifth are singletons. This sample also appeared in a second study, on T cells in Graves' hyperthyroidism and ophthalmopathy.

This specimen consisted of peripheral blood mononuclear cells (PBMCs), obtained at new diagnosis, from a patient treated with antithyroid drugs. These receptors were obtained from a woman aged 25 to 39 with Graves disease.

As regards this clonotype: The CDR3 carries no conserved terminal phenylalanine or tryptophan, so it likely arises from a read error. V and J are TRBV4-1 and TRBJ2-3; TRBD2 agrees at 7 bases. There are 18 residues in the CDR3. Trimming at V came to 1 base and at J to 3 bases, leaving 13 bases not matched to a gene. Per the germline V gene, CDR1 is MGHRA and CDR2 is YSYEKL. The CDR3 DNA is TGCGCCAGCAGCCAAGTCGGAGGTGGCGGGAGTTCGACAGATACGCAGTATTAT. Amino acid sequence: CASSQVGGGGSSTDTQYY.

The J gene is TRBJ2-7, the V gene TRBV14, with D unclear. The CDR3 totals 13 residues. V lost 5 bases to trimming and J lost 0 bases, with 8 bases between them. The germline gives CDR1 SGHDN, CDR2 FVKESK. The CDR3 loop is CASSRQFSYEQYF. The CDR3 DNA reads as TGTGCCAGCAGCAGACAATTCTCCTACGAGCAGTACTTC. The whole variable domain, filled in from reference TRBV14 and TRBJ2-7, reads EAGVTQFPSHSVIEKGQTVTLRCDPISGHDNLYWYRRVMGKEIKFLLHFVKESKQDESGMPNNRFLAERTGGTYSTLKVQPAELEDSGVYFCASSRQFSYEQYFGPGTRLTVT.

This clonotype was recorded at least ten times. The rearrangement uses TRBV7-2 and TRBJ2-1; D perhaps matches TRBD2 (6 bases). The germline V gene encodes CDR1 SGHTA and CDR2 FQGNSA. This CDR3 spans 15 amino acids. Trimming cost V 2 bases and J 1 base, with 9 bases left between them. CDR3 DNA sequence: TGTGCCAGCAGCTTAACACGGGGGTCCTACAATGAGCAGTTCTTC. Its translation is CASSLTRGSYNEQFF.

The chain employs TRBV10-2 and TRBJ1-2; weak D call: TRBD1 (5 bases). The CDR3 spans 16 residues. From germline, CDR1 is WSHSY and CDR2 SAAADI. Trimming left V 0 bases short and J 5 bases short, with 16 bases between. CDR3 residues: CASSESRAGKEYGYTF. DNA for the CDR3: TGCGCCAGCAGTGAGTCGAGGGCAGGGAAAGAGTATGGCTACACCTTC.

This clonotype appeared many times. V gene TRBV19 combines with J gene TRBJ2-7; TRBD2 agrees at 7 bases. There are 15 residues in the CDR3. V dropped 7 bases and J dropped 5; count of bases not matched to a gene: 14. Germline V CDR1 and CDR2: LNHDA, SQIVND (reference sequence). CDR3 protein: CASTPTAGPRDEQYF. The CDR3 nucleotides read TGTGCCAGTACCCCCACAGCGGGGCCCCGGGACGAGCAGTACTTC.

This clonotype was counted ten times or more. V gene TRBV7-2 combines with J gene TRBJ1-1; D is unclear. CDR3 length equals 14 residues. Germline V CDR1 and CDR2: SGHTA, FQGNSA. V lost 5 bases to trimming and J lost 0 bases, with 10 bases between them. CDR3 nucleotides: TGTGCCAGCAGCCTGGGATTACTGAACACTGAAGCTTTCTTT. It encodes CASSLGLLNTEAFF.

Many counts were recorded for this clonotype. This rearrangement joins TRBV19 to TRBJ2-6, with a weak D call TRBD2 (6 bases). V lost 3 bases and J lost 0, with 12 bases in between. CDR1 LNHDA and CDR2 SQIVND come from the germline V gene (reference sequence). The CDR3 spans 17 residues. DNA of the CDR3: TGTGCCAGTAGTATGACGGGAGTCAGCTCTGGGGCCAACGTCCTGACTTTC. As protein: CASSMTGVSSGANVLTF. Based on the CDR3 plus reference TRBV19 and TRBJ2-6, the full variable domain is DGGITQSPKYLFRKEGQNVTLSCEQNLNHDAMYWYRQDPGQGLRLIYYSQIVNDFQKGDIAEGYSVSREKKESFPLTVTSAQKNPTAFYLCASSMTGVSSGANVLTFGAGSRLTVL.

By frequency in the sample, this clonotype is large (0.1 to 1%). One junction end does not reproduce the germline sequence, and a read error may be involved. The rearrangement links TRBV5-1 to TRBJ2-1, with 12 bases matching TRBD2. The V gene's germline CDR1 is SGHRS and CDR2 YFSETQ. CDR3 length: 16 residues. As DNA, the CDR3 is TGTGCCAGCAGCTTGATACTAGCGGGAGGAGTAGATGAGCAGTTCTTC. Its protein product is CASSLILAGGVDEQFF.